This entry lists 8 T cell receptor beta chains sequenced from one sample in a study of technical replicates of blood from a handful of donors. The table came from immunoSEQ multiplex PCR; TCRdb's copy has only in-frame clones and leaves some out. The table lists some 70,000 clones, approximately 91% of them singletons. Specimen: PBMCs. The receptors here all came from a human donor in good health. Some clones in this sample may be carry-over from other donors' samples.

About this clone itself: The same CDR3 is also encoded by other DNA sequences in this sample. The CDR3 DNA reads as TGCGCCAGCAGCCGAGAATCGGACAGGGCAAGATTCGGTTCACCCCTCCACTTT. It translates to CASSRESDRARFGSPLHF. V gene TRBV4-1 combines with J gene TRBJ1-6; 8 bases align to TRBD1. Germline lookup yields CDR1 MGHRA and CDR2 YSYEKL. V lost 4 bases and J lost 9; bases outside the gene matches: 17. The CDR3 totals 18 residues.

This clone was detected only once. The gene calls are TRBV28 and TRBJ2-3, with D maybe TRBD2 (6 bases). The length of the CDR3 is 17 residues. Trimming removed 4 bases from V and 5 bases from J, with 22 bases in between. CDR1 and CDR2 (germline): MDHEN, SYDVKM. CDR3 in DNA: TGTGCCAGCAGTTCACCCCGGGCTAGCGAGGGGAAAGATACGCAGTATTTT. Encoded protein: CASSSPRASEGKDTQYF.

The chain recombines TRBV9 with TRBJ2-5; 13 bases fit TRBD2. Germline V gene sequence: CDR1 SGDLS, CDR2 YYNGEE. The CDR3 contains 15 residues. The V segment lost 2 bases and the J segment 4 bases; nucleotides outside the gene matches: 2. The CDR3, as DNA: TGTGCCAGCAGCGTCGGACTAGCGGGAGCAGAGACCCAGTACTTC. Amino acids: CASSVGLAGAETQYF. The full variable domain, completed using reference TRBV9 and TRBJ2-5, is DSGVTQTPKHLITATGQRVTLRCSPRSGDLSVYWYQQSLDQGLQFLIQYYNGEERAKGNILERFSAQQFPDLHSELNLSSLELGDSALYFCASSVGLAGAETQYFGPGTRLLVL.

V and J are TRBV15 and TRBJ1-2, with 10 bases matching TRBD1. Germline V gene data show CDR1 as LNHNV and CDR2 as YYDKDF (reference sequence). Trimming cost V 3 bases and J 8 bases; bases outside gene matches: 3. This CDR3 contains 13 residues. CDR3: CATSRGTGEGYTF. CDR3 bases: TGTGCCACCAGCAGGGGGACAGGGGAAGGCTACACCTTC.

The chain employs TRBV2 and TRBJ2-1, with 14 bases identical to TRBD2. The CDR3 is 17 residues long. From germline, CDR1 is SNHLY and CDR2 FYNNEI. V was pared by 6 bases and J by 7 bases, with 11 bases of the junction left unmatched. CDR3 residues: CASRGFPGLAGVNEQFF. The CDR3 DNA sequence: TGTGCCAGCAGGGGGTTTCCGGGACTAGCGGGAGTAAATGAGCAGTTCTTC.

The gene calls are TRBV4-1 and TRBJ2-7; D is uncertain. Trimming took off 1 base at V and 0 bases at J, with 10 bases between the two ends. The CDR3 runs 15 residues. Per germline, CDR1 MGHRA and CDR2 YSYEKL. This CDR3 reads CASSQAADPSYEQYF. In DNA, the CDR3 is TGCGCCAGCAGCCAAGCTGCGGATCCCTCCTACGAGCAGTACTTC.

Here the CDR3 reads CASSPTGGRDQPQHF. DNA for the CDR3: TGTGCCAGCTCACCAACCGGAGGAAGAGATCAGCCCCAGCATTTT. The rearrangement links TRBV18 to TRBJ1-5; D remains unclear. Between the trimmed V and J ends, which lost 2 bases and 5 bases, there was a span of 13 bases. Germline CDR1 reads KGHSH; CDR2 reads LQKENI. There are 15 residues in the CDR3.

This clone was detected only a few times. The gene calls are TRBV7-2 and TRBJ2-1, with 11 bases fitting TRBD2. V trimming: 0 bases; J trimming: 8 bases; junction bases outside the gene matches: 15. Per the germline V gene, CDR1 is SGHTA and CDR2 is FQGNSA. The CDR3 runs to 19 residues. In DNA, the CDR3 is TGTGCCAGCAGCTTAGCCCCTCAACTAGCGGGGGAGAAGGAAGATGAGCAGTTCTTC. This translates into CASSLAPQLAGEKEDEQFF.